The present T cell receptor (beta chain) was sequenced within a study of T cell responses to AZD1222 COVID-19 vaccine. As to this clone: What it recognizes is unknown.

The study's findings and limits: Spike-wide vaccine-associated CD4 TCRs dominated at 160-218 and 743-854. Sampling captured repertoires only after the peak T cell response. White British people made up most donors, females outnumbered males, and clonal diversity was possibly underestimated.

The V gene's germline CDR1 is MNHNS and CDR2 SASEGT. The CDR3 runs to 15 residues. Trimming took off 3 bases at V and 5 bases at J, with 16 bases between the two ends. TCRdb's table, derived via immunoSEQ multiplex PCR, lists solely in-frame clones and lacks some. This table has roughly 150,000 clones, 90% to 95% appearing once. Pooled samples include second doses given at about 4 or 12 weeks. The sample consisted of peripheral blood, taken 28 days after the second AZD1222 dose. This chain connects TRBV6-1 to TRBJ1-2, with D possibly TRBD1 on 5 matching bases. This TCR derives from an adult who received the AZD1222 COVID-19 vaccine. CDR3 sequence: CASSDRQGVGYGYTF. The CDR3 DNA reads TGTGCCAGCAGTGATCGGCAGGGAGTAGGATATGGCTACACCTTC.